This T cell receptor beta chain stems from a study of cytomegalovirus exposure and HLA in healthy donors. General study findings and limits: On later analysis, the bulk of CMV-associated TCR beta chains appeared to be HLA-restricted. Prior analysis indicated that the majority of TCR beta V segments exhibited productivity approximately 87% or approximately 30% of the time. Sequencing likely caused a cluster of highly shared sequence variants.

Comment on this clone: Its target is not known.

It was with 60 Vbeta and 13 Jbeta primers that the PCR ran. Libraries were prepared by immunoSEQ multiplex PCR; TCRdb keeps only in-frame clonotypes and omits some of them. The data hold tens of thousands of clones, with 89% observed a single time. The CDR3 spans 18 residues. Germline-derived CDR1 and CDR2 are SGHRS and YFSETQ. J lost 0 bases, V lost 3 bases, and 12 bases had no gene match. This chain joins TRBV5-1 and TRBJ2-5; 9 nucleotides match TRBD2. The origin of this receptor is a young man in good health and CMV-seropositive. Sequences were obtained from PBMCs. The CDR3 sequence: CASSSLAGTGGYQETQYF. The CDR3 nucleotides are TGCGCCAGCAGCTCTCTAGCGGGAACCGGGGGGTACCAAGAGACCCAGTACTTC.